The 2 T cell receptor beta chains listed next were all sequenced from one sample in a study of CD8 T cells in Susac syndrome. The authors reverse transcribed roughly 0.5 to 1 ug RNA with random hexamers. Using its own MiXCR run on the immunoSEQ multiplex PCR reads, TCRdb lists one record per CDR3 protein. There are roughly 190,000 distinct CDR3 sequences in the sample; around 93% occur only once, and around 0.1% lies in the top ten. The source material was CD4+ T cells from PBMCs. The receptor source for this set is a human donor in good health.

The rearrangement joins TRBV30 to TRBJ1-6; D remains ambiguous. V gave up 4 bases and J gave up 9 bases, with 13 bases separating them. This CDR3 has 13 residues. Germline lookup yields CDR1 GTSNPN and CDR2 SVGIG (reference sequence). CDR3 DNA: TGTGCCTGGACCCCAGTCCTTTTTTCACCCCTCCACTTT. This encodes CAWTPVLFSPLHF.

This clonotype was counted a single time. The chain recombines TRBV20-1 with TRBJ2-1; the match to TRBD1 covers 7 bases. Germline V gene sequence: CDR1 DFQATT, CDR2 SNEGSKA (reference sequence). The CDR3 totals 13 residues. With V trimmed by 5 bases and J by 12 bases, 13 bases remained unmatched. The CDR3 region has the DNA TGCAGTGCTGAAAGGGGGCTGGGGAGTGGGCAGTTCTTC. The encoded protein is CSAERGLGSGQFF.